Sequencing of this TCR beta chain was carried out in a study of shared clonotypes between healthy human individuals. The protocol was immunoSEQ multiplex PCR, while the TCRdb copy is restricted to in-frame clones and leaves out a portion. The sample includes roughly 1,000,000 clones, 75% to 85% of them seen just once. As for this clone: The antigen is undetermined.

This CDR3 has 15 residues. Germline loops: CDR1 MGHRA, CDR2 YSYEKL. V gave up 4 bases and J gave up 0 bases, with 10 bases separating them. The study, taken as a whole, reports: Generation probabilities were higher for clonotypes shared across all four sorted-subset donors than for unshared ones. Between a handful of donors, naive CD4 clonotypes were shared at a level of approximately 5%.

V and J are TRBV4-1 and TRBJ2-1; D unresolved. This receptor was identified in a man aged 18 to 30 in good health. Some clones in this sample may be carry-over from other donors' samples. Sample: memory CD4+ T cells from PBMCs. Described subset: CD45RA-negative fraction. CDR3 residues: CASSRDRASYNEQFF. CDR3 sequence (DNA): TGCGCCAGCAGCCGAGACCGCGCCTCCTACAATGAGCAGTTCTTC.